This T cell receptor beta chain comes out of a study of OX40 agonist ivuxolimab in advanced cancers. Study-wide results and limits: CD8+ T cells averaged more expanded clones than CD4+. Certain nonresponders additionally had low normalized T-cell clonal expansion. At 0.1 to 3.0 mg/kg, clonal expansion of CD4+ and CD8+ blood T cells had occurred by week 6. Partial responders treated at 0.1-3.0 mg/kg exhibited clonal expansion among the lowest measured.

Only in-frame clones appear in the TCRdb table, and some are missing; sequencing was by immunoSEQ multiplex PCR. The table has approximately 110,000 clones, under 95% seen once. In regard to this clone: Antigen: not known.

Germline CDR1 is SGHTA and CDR2 is FQGNSA. The V end was cut by 1 base, the J end by 8 bases, with 12 bases between. The CDR3 is made up of 14 amino acids. This TCR was sampled from an adult with an advanced solid tumor such as melanoma, head and neck, liver or kidney cancer. The sequenced sample was CD4+ or CD8+ T cells sorted from blood, obtained in a trial of the OX40 agonist ivuxolimab. The chain recombines TRBV7-2 with TRBJ2-1; D uncertain. The CDR3 here is CASSLGESADEQFF. CDR3 sequence (DNA): TGTGCCAGCAGCTTAGGCGAGTCGGCCGATGAGCAGTTCTTC.